One TCR beta chain is described in this entry. The entry originates in a study of patients and donors after allogeneic stem cell transplantation. The CDR3 consists of 14 residues. Trimming left V 8 bases short and J 5 bases short, with 15 bases between. CDR1 MNHEY and CDR2 SVGEGT come from the germline V gene. TCRdb called the RT-PCR reads again in MiXCR, with one record for every CDR3 protein. The sample contains about a million distinct CDR3 sequences, 18% of which appear only once. This receptor was identified in a human donor who was either an allogeneic HSCT recipient or a stem cell or donor lymphocyte infusion donor (not recorded which). It is not recorded whose cells these are; they may come from a transplant donor. The chain combines TRBV6-2 or TRBV6-3 with TRBJ2-2; D remains unclear. Sequenced: blood, either unsorted or a sorted T cell fraction (not recorded which). CDR3 bases: TGTGCCAGCTCCCCTTTTGGAGAAACCGGGGAGCTGTTTTTT. Protein: CASSPFGETGELFF.